This T cell receptor (beta chain) was captured by sequencing in a study of graft-versus-host responses after intestinal transplantation. About the study: Transplants were multivisceral, liver-intestinal, or isolated intestinal. Study-wide points: Patients with graft-donor T cell macrochimerism had high graft-versus-host to host-versus-graft clonal ratios in allografts.

Notes on this clone: The antigen is undetermined.

Per germline, CDR1 SQVTM and CDR2 ANQGSEA. The CDR3 totals 15 residues. The junction had 11 bases not matched to a gene; V was cut back by 5 bases and J by 8 bases. Generated by immunoSEQ multiplex PCR, the TCRdb table keeps only in-frame clones and is missing some. In the table there are 95,000 to 130,000 clones, 90% of which are singletons. The sequencing used unstimulated CD4+ T cells sorted from spleen or lymph node cells, collected before intestinal transplant. The sequence was collected from a human donor who received an intestinal transplant. V usage is TRBV29-1 and J usage is TRBJ2-1; 11 bases align to TRBD2. In DNA, the CDR3 is TGCAGCGTTCCGAGTCATAGCGGGAGGGCCGATGAGCAGTTCTTC. It yields the protein CSVPSHSGRADEQFF.